The 14 T cell receptor beta chains in this list originate from one sample, sequenced in a study of T cells in Graves' hyperthyroidism and ophthalmopathy. Amplification of TCR beta CDR3 regions used RNA as the template. RT-PCR in the first round (using the HTBI primer set) targeted the TCR CDR3. Via MiXCR, TCRdb re-called the multiplex PCR reads, giving one row per CDR3 protein. The sample contains about 410,000 distinct CDR3 sequences, roughly 15% of which appear only once. Sequencing was carried out using blood. The receptor source for this set is a woman in her twenties or thirties with Graves' ophthalmopathy.

The chain employs TRBV29-1 and TRBJ1-2; 7 bases are shared with TRBD1. V lost 7 bases and J lost 0; bases outside the gene matches: 14. The germline V gene encodes CDR1 SQVTM and CDR2 ANQGSEA. CDR3 size: 16 residues. CDR3 region: CSATVPGGLPNYGYTF. The CDR3 DNA reads TGCAGCGCTACTGTCCCAGGGGGGCTACCTAACTATGGCTACACCTTC. Together with reference TRBV29-1 and TRBJ1-2, the CDR3 gives the full variable domain: SAVISQKPSRDICQRGTSLTIQCQVDSQVTMMFWYRQQPGQSLTLIATANQGSEATYESGFVIDKFPISRPNLTFSTLTVSNMSPEDSSIYLCSATVPGGLPNYGYTFGSGTRLTVV.

As regards this clonotype: This may arise from a read error, as a much more abundant clone is one base away. The chain employs TRBV27 and TRBJ2-3, with unresolved D. CDR3 size: 14 residues. Germline V gives CDR1 MNHEY, CDR2 SMNVEV (reference sequence). CDR3 coding DNA: TGTGCCAGCAGTTTATGGGTGGGCACAGATGCGCAGTATTTT. It encodes CASSLWVGTDAQYF.

This clonotype was seen at least ten times. The rearrangement uses TRBV20-1 and TRBJ2-3; no clear D gene. Trimming shortened V by 6 bases and J by 6 bases, and 16 bases separated the two germline ends. In germline, CDR1 is DFQATT, CDR2 SNEGSKA (reference sequence). The CDR3 covers 13 residues. The CDR3 protein is CSARQGNEDTQYF. The CDR3 DNA reads TGCAGTGCGAGGCAAGGCAATGAGGATACGCAGTATTTT.

This clonotype was recorded at least ten times. The CDR3 here is CSATGLYGYTF. DNA of the CDR3: TGCAGTGCTACGGGGCTGTATGGCTACACCTTC. The gene calls are TRBV20-1 and TRBJ1-2; TRBD1 might be the D (5 bases). CDR1 is DFQATT, CDR2 SNEGSKA, per germline (reference sequence). V shed 4 bases and J shed 5 bases, with 8 bases lying between them. The CDR3 contains 11 residues.

A note on this clonotype: Without the conserved terminal phenylalanine or tryptophan, this CDR3 likely stems from a read error. The J gene is TRBJ2-7, the V gene TRBV7-9, with D tentatively TRBD2 (7 bases). Trimming took 5 bases from V and 5 from J, leaving 19 bases between them. The CDR3 has 15 residues. The germline V gene has CDR1 SEHNR and CDR2 FQNEAQ (reference sequence). This CDR3 reads CASSPTGGSVDEQYL. In DNA, the CDR3 is TGTGCCAGCAGCCCAACGGGGGGCTCCGTAGACGAGCAGTACCTC.

This chain connects TRBV2 to TRBJ2-3; 11 positions agree with TRBD2. Germline V gene data show CDR1 as SNHLY and CDR2 as FYNNEI. V gave up 7 bases and J gave up 4 bases; unmatched junction bases: 7. The CDR3 is made up of 15 amino acids. CDR3 loop: CASTPGLADADTQYF. The CDR3, as DNA: TGTGCCAGCACCCCGGGACTAGCGGACGCAGATACGCAGTATTTT.

This clonotype showed up many times. The chain combines TRBV20-1 with TRBJ2-7; a weak D match, TRBD1 (6 bases). Germline V CDR1 and CDR2: DFQATT, SNEGSKA (reference sequence). The length of the CDR3 is 12 residues. V was shortened by 6 bases and J by 0 bases, with 9 bases between the two germline ends. For the CDR3, the DNA is TGCAGTGCCGGGGACAACTCCTACGAGCAGTACTTC. This gives the protein CSAGDNSYEQYF.

This clonotype is a singleton in its sample. The chain uses TRBV19 and TRBJ2-1; the match to TRBD1 covers 8 bases. The germline gives CDR1 LNHDA, CDR2 SQIVND (reference sequence). The CDR3 runs 15 residues. The V and J ends lost 5 bases and 5 bases, in that order; junction bases with no gene match: 8. The CDR3 sequence is CASSYTGTGDNEQFF. The CDR3, as DNA: TGTGCCAGTAGTTATACCGGGACAGGAGACAATGAGCAGTTCTTC. The whole variable domain, filled in from reference TRBV19 and TRBJ2-1, reads DGGITQSPKYLFRKEGQNVTLSCEQNLNHDAMYWYRQDPGQGLRLIYYSQIVNDFQKGDIAEGYSVSREKKESFPLTVTSAQKNPTAFYLCASSYTGTGDNEQFFGPGTRLTVL.

In this sample, this clonotype turned up many times. The V and J genes are TRBV30 and TRBJ2-7; 8 bases are a match to TRBD1. Germline CDR1 is GTSNPN and CDR2 is SVGIG (reference sequence). The CDR3 sequence is 14 residues long. The J segment lost 2 bases and the V segment lost 5 bases, leaving 8 bases of the junction unmatched. CDR3 sequence (DNA): TGTGCCTGGGACAGGGGACAATCAACCTACGAGCAGTACTTC. Translating gives CAWDRGQSTYEQYF.

This clonotype appeared many times. V and J are TRBV20-1 and TRBJ2-1; tentatively, D is TRBD1 or TRBD2 (7 bases each). The CDR3 is 18 residues long. The germline gives CDR1 DFQATT, CDR2 SNEGSKA (reference sequence). V shed 6 bases and J shed 1 base, with 25 bases lying between them. CDR3 amino acids: CSAKIQGLGGKSYNEQFF. In nucleotides, the CDR3 is TGCAGTGCGAAGATACAGGGGCTCGGGGGGAAATCCTACAATGAGCAGTTCTTC.

This clonotype was detected many times. The chain couples TRBV28 to TRBJ1-3; TRBD1 agrees at 10 bases. The germline gives CDR1 MDHEN, CDR2 SYDVKM. Unmatched junction bases numbered 4, after V lost 6 bases and J lost 5 bases. The CDR3 consists of 14 residues. The CDR3 protein is CASRGTGERNTIYF. CDR3 bases: TGTGCCAGCAGGGGGACAGGGGAGAGAAACACCATATATTTT.

This clonotype has more than one count but fewer than ten. This chain links TRBV5-1 with TRBJ1-4; tentative D call: TRBD1 (6 bases). The CDR3 has 14 residues. Germline CDR1 and CDR2: SGHRS and YFSETQ. The V and J ends lost 3 bases and 10 bases respectively, with 16 bases between them. The CDR3 DNA reads as TGCGCCAGCAGCTCCGGGGGCAGCGGTGGAAAACTGTTTTTT. Its translation is CASSSGGSGGKLFF. Filled out from reference TRBV5-1 and TRBJ1-4, the complete variable domain reads KAGVTQTPRYLIKTRGQQVTLSCSPISGHRSVSWYQQTPGQGLQFLFEYFSETQRNKGNFPGRFSGRQFSNSRSEMNVSTLELGDSALYLCASSSGGSGGKLFFGSGTQLSVL.

A few counts support this clonotype. The chain employs TRBV19 and TRBJ1-1; the D gene is possibly TRBD1 (6 bases). V was cut by 7 bases and J by 1 base, with 10 bases left in between. The CDR3 is 13 amino acids. Per germline, CDR1 LNHDA and CDR2 SQIVND (reference sequence). The DNA of the CDR3 is TGTGCCAGTAAGATCAGGGGGAACACTGAAGCTTTCTTT. This translates into CASKIRGNTEAFF.

This clonotype came up a few times. V is TRBV29-1 and J is TRBJ1-4; D is possibly TRBD1 (5 bases). The CDR3 spans 13 residues. V lost 6 bases and J lost 4, with 12 bases in between. CDR1 is SQVTM and CDR2 is ANQGSEA in the germline V gene. The DNA for the CDR3 is TGCAGCGTACGTGACAGCCTTAATGAAAAACTGTTTTTT. It specifies CSVRDSLNEKLFF.